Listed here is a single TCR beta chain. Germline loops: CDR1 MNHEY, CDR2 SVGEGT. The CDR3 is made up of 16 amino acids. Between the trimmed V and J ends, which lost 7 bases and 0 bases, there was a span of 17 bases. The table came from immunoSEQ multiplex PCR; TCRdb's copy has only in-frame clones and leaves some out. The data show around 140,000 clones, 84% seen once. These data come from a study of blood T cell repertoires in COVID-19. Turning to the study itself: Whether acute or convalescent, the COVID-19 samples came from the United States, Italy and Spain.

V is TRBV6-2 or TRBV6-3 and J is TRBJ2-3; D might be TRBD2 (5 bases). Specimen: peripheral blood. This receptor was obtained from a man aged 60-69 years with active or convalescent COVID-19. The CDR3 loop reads CASTPLGTYSTDTQYF. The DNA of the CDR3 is TGTGCCAGCACCCCACTAGGTACCTATAGCACAGATACGCAGTATTTT.